This is a list of T cell receptor beta chains from one sample in a study of control samples from healthy donors and cancer patients. The table came from immunoSEQ multiplex PCR; TCRdb's copy has only in-frame clones and leaves some out. The profile covers 200,000 or so clones, with roughly nine tenths appearing a single time and approximately 2% taken by the ten largest. Sequencing was performed on blood. Source of these receptors: a young man in good health. Both conserved end residues are part of each CDR3. A D gene is named only where the DNA matches it firmly. The listing skips clone size in some rows; elsewhere it reads once, few, many or a size class.

J	size	D	V	DNA	CDR3
TRBJ1-5	NA	TRBD1	TRBV19	TGTGCCAGTAGTATTAGCCAGGGGGGTAATCAGCCCCAGCATTTT	CASSISQGGNQPQHF
TRBJ1-1	NA	NA	TRBV24-1	TGTGCCACCAGTGATTTCCCAGGGGTAGATACTGAAGCTTTCTTT	CATSDFPGVDTEAFF
TRBJ2-7	NA	NA	TRBV9	TGTGCCAGCAGCGCCGGCCCTAGCGCCGGCTCCTACGAGCAGTACTTC	CASSAGPSAGSYEQYF
TRBJ1-1	NA	NA	TRBV11-1	TGTGCCAGCAGCTTTTTGAACACTGAAGCTTTCTTT	CASSFLNTEAFF
TRBJ1-4	NA	NA	TRBV7-6	TGTGCCAGCAGTCTTCGAATTGGGATAGATAATGAAAAACTGTTTTTT	CASSLRIGIDNEKLFF
TRBJ1-1	once	NA	TRBV11-2	TGTGCCAGCAGCCGCGAAGGGACCGGTGAAGCTTTCTTT	CASSREGTGEAFF
TRBJ1-5	NA	NA	TRBV6-4	TGTGCCAGCAGTACTCGGACAGTAGCGGGTCAGCCCCAGCATTTT	CASSTRTVAGQPQHF
TRBJ1-1	NA	TRBD1	TRBV12-5	TGTGCTAGTGGTTCGGGGACAGTGTTACACACTGAAGCTTTCTTT	CASGSGTVLHTEAFF
TRBJ2-3	NA	NA	TRBV27	TGTGCCAGCGCTACTCAAAACCCCCCGACGCAGTATTTT	CASATQNPPTQYF
TRBJ1-2	NA	NA	TRBV3-1/TRBV3-2	TGTGCCAGCAGCGCGAGGGGCGGAGGGGGCTATGGCTACACCTTC	CASSARGGGGYGYTF
TRBJ2-7	NA	NA	TRBV27	TGTGCCAGCAGAAAGGACTTGAGGTACGAGCAGTACTTC	CASRKDLRYEQYF
TRBJ1-1	NA	NA	TRBV15	TGTGCCACCAGCAGCTTACCGGGACAAGAAGCTTTCTTT	CATSSLPGQEAFF
TRBJ1-1	NA	NA	TRBV5-6	TGTGCCAGCAGCTCCGGCCTATATACAGGGACCACTGAAGCTTTCTTT	CASSSGLYTGTTEAFF
TRBJ2-3	NA	TRBD2	TRBV5-6	TGTGCCAGCAGCTTGGGGGAGGGCCCGCAGTATTTT	CASSLGEGPQYF
TRBJ2-3	NA	TRBD2	TRBV11-2	TGTGCCAGCAGCTTAGGGGTTGTGCGGGGGGGCATAGTAACAGATACGCAGTATTTT	CASSLGVVRGGIVTDTQYF
TRBJ2-7	NA	TRBD1	TRBV18	TGTGCCAGCTCACGGGGACAGGGATCGTCATACGAGCAGTACTTC	CASSRGQGSSYEQYF
TRBJ1-4	once	TRBD1	TRBV6-5	TGTGCCAGCAGCACAACCGGGACAGGGGCTGAAAAACTGTTTTTT	CASSTTGTGAEKLFF
TRBJ1-2	NA	NA	TRBV28	TGTGCCAGCAGTTTAGGGCGGCATGAGGGCTACACCTTC	CASSLGRHEGYTF
TRBJ1-2	NA	NA	TRBV30	TGTGCCTGGATGGACAGCTCTGGCTATGGCTACACCTTC	CAWMDSSGYGYTF
TRBJ2-3	NA	TRBD2	TRBV10-3	TGTGCCACGAATCGGGGGGGCCGGTATTTT	CATNRGGRYF
TRBJ2-2	few	NA	TRBV7-8	TGTGCCAGCAGCTTAGCCGGCAGGGAGAACACCGGGGAGCTGTTTTTT	CASSLAGRENTGELFF
TRBJ1-5	NA	NA	TRBV6-5	TGTGCCAGCACGGCGGATGGCGGGCTTCAGCCCCAGCATTTT	CASTADGGLQPQHF
TRBJ2-2	NA	NA	TRBV7-2	TGTGCCAGCAGCTCCGGACCCACCGGGGAGCTGTTTTTT	CASSSGPTGELFF
TRBJ1-1	NA	NA	TRBV6-1	TGTGCCAGCAGTGATAATGGGAACACTGAAGCTTTCTTT	CASSDNGNTEAFF
TRBJ2-1	NA	NA	TRBV5-1	TGCGCCAGCAGCTTGGAGGACCTAAGTCGGAATGAGCAGTTCTTC	CASSLEDLSRNEQFF
TRBJ2-1	NA	NA	TRBV3-1/TRBV3-2	TGTGCCAGCAGCTCCGGGACTTCTTACAATGAGCAGTTCTTC	CASSSGTSYNEQFF
TRBJ1-4	NA	NA	TRBV9	TGTGCCAGCAGCGTAGATGGGGTGTTGTTTGAAAAACTGTTTTTT	CASSVDGVLFEKLFF
TRBJ1-5	NA	NA	TRBV19	TGTGCCAGTAGTCCTGGGGACACCCTAATACTGGGACAGCCCCAGCATTTT	CASSPGDTLILGQPQHF
TRBJ2-1	NA	TRBD2	TRBV9	TGTGCCAGCAGCGTAGTAGCGGGGGGGCTTAATGAGCAGTTCTTC	CASSVVAGGLNEQFF
TRBJ1-2	NA	NA	TRBV4-2	TGTGCCAGCAGCCAAGACACGGACCTCTATGGCTACACCTTC	CASSQDTDLYGYTF
TRBJ1-1	NA	TRBD1	TRBV3-1/TRBV3-2	TGTGCCAGCAGCCAGGATATCAGGACAGGGTTCACTGAAGCTTTCTTT	CASSQDIRTGFTEAFF
TRBJ1-2	NA	NA	TRBV7-2	TGTGCCAGCAGCTTAAGAGACAGACCCCAGGGTGGCTACACCTTC	CASSLRDRPQGGYTF
TRBJ2-3	NA	TRBD2	TRBV4-2	TGTGCCAGCAGCCAAGTAGGCGGGGGGGGAAGCACAGATACGCAGTATTTT	CASSQVGGGGSTDTQYF
TRBJ2-7	once	NA	TRBV5-1	TGCGCCAGCAGCTTGGTATCCGGGGTCGGAACCTACGAGCAGTACTTC	CASSLVSGVGTYEQYF